This T cell receptor (beta chain) comes out of a study of siplizumab effects on memory and regulatory T cells. Overall study findings and caveats: Proliferating Tregs taken from siplizumab cultures were not shown to have a confirmed suppressive function.

With respect to this clone: As yet, its antigen is unknown.

Some clones are missing from TCRdb's copy, which holds only in-frame ones; the method was immunoSEQ multiplex PCR. Of 75,000 to 100,000 clones in the sample, just under 95% were seen once. This receptor was identified in a human donor in good health. Material: non-Treg CD4+ T cells sorted from blood.

The DNA of the CDR3 is TGTGCCAGCAGCTTGTGGGGGAGAAATGAAAAACTGTTTTTT. It encodes CASSLWGRNEKLFF. The chain is built from TRBV5-4 and TRBJ1-4, with TRBD1 as a possible D gene (5 bases). V lost 1 base and J 5 bases, leaving 9 bases between the germline ends. The germline gives CDR1 SGHNT, CDR2 YYREEE (reference sequence). The CDR3 length is 14 residues.